This T cell receptor (beta chain) was sequenced during a study of a mutant IDH1 vaccine in newly diagnosed glioma. The overall study: Beginning 4-6 weeks after radiotherapy alone, or with temozolomide cycles, vaccination took place. Of treated patients, around 62% were men and about 38% women, averaging 40.4 years. Those enrolled had earlier been treated with radiotherapy, temozolomide, or both, mostly both.

With regard to this clone: The antigen remains unidentified.

Documented time point: week 47, end of study. In every dose of vaccine, 300 ug of mutant IDH1 20-mer peptide was given alongside topical imiquimod. Trimming pared 6 bases from V and 6 bases from J, leaving 19 bases between. CDR1 is SGHVS, CDR2 FQNEAQ, per germline. The CDR3 totals 15 residues. Clones were sequenced by immunoSEQ multiplex PCR, and TCRdb holds only the in-frame ones, with some missing. The top ten hold 3% to 4% of the sample, which has approximately 50,000 clones, around four fifths seen once. Study results and caveats: Shifts in the top peripheral T cell clonotypes seemed unrelated to pseudoprogression.

The receptor's source is a woman aged 45-65 years with glioma. The sequencing here drew on PBMCs, taken from a glioma patient whose treatment included an IDH1 peptide vaccine. The genes are TRBV7-8 and TRBJ2-3, with a tentative D call TRBD1 (6 bases). The CDR3 coding sequence is TGTGCCAGCAGTCGGGATTGGCCCCAGGGGGATACGCAGTATTTT. Its protein is CASSRDWPQGDTQYF.